The present T cell receptor (beta chain) was sequenced within a study of Tregs in tolerant kidney transplant recipients. After removal of 1 base from V and 2 bases from J, the junction contained 2 bases not matched to a gene. CDR3 size: 14 residues. Germline CDR1 is SGHTA and CDR2 is FQGNSA. Profiling relied on immunoSEQ multiplex PCR, and the TCRdb table lists in-frame clones only, not all of them. Counted here are 100,000 to 120,000 clones, almost 90% occurring once; the ten biggest clones make up approximately 0.35%. The sequences come from CD4+ T cells from blood, collected before the transplant. This sequence joins TRBV7-2 and TRBJ2-7; 7 bases are shared with TRBD1. This clonotype was sampled from a human donor who received a combined kidney and bone marrow transplant. The DNA of the CDR3 is TGTGCCAGCAGCTTAGGGGACAGCCCCTACGAGCAGTACTTC. Encoded protein: CASSLGDSPYEQYF.